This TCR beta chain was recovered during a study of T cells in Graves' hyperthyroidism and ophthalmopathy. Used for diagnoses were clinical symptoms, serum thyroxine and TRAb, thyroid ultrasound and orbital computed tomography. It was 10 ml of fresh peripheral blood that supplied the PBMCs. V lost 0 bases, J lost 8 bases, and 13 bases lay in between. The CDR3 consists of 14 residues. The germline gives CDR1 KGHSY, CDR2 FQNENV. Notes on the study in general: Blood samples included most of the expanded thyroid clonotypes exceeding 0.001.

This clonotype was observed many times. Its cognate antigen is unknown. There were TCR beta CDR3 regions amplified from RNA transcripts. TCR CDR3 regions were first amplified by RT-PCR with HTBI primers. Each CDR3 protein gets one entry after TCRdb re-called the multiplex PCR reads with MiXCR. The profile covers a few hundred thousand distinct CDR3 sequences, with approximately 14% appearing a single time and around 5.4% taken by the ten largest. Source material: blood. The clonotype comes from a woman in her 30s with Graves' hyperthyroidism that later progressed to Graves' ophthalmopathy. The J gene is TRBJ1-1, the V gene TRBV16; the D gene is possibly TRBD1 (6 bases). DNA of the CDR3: TGTGCCAGCAGCCAATCAAATCAGGGGCGCGAAGCTTTCTTT. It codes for CASSQSNQGREAFF.